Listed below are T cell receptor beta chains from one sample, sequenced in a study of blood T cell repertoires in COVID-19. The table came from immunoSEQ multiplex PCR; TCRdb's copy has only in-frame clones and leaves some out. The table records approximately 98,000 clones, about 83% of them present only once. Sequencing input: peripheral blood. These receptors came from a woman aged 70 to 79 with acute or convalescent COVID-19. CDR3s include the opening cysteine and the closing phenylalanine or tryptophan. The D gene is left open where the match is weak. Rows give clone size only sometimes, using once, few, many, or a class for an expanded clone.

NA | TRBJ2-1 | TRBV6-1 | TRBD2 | CASRELGLAGPGKQFF | TGTGCCAGCAGAGAACTCGGACTAGCGGGACCCGGGAAGCAGTTCTTC
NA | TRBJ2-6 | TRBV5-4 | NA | CASSLVESGANVLTF | TGTGCCAGCAGCCTTGTTGAGTCCGGGGCCAACGTCCTGACTTTC
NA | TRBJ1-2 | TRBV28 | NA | CASTLGGVYGYTF | TGTGCCAGCACCCTAGGAGGGGTCTATGGCTACACCTTC
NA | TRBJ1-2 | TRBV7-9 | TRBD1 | CASSFGTGAYGYTF | TGTGCCAGCAGCTTTGGGACAGGGGCGTATGGCTACACCTTC
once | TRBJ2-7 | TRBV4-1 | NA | CASSQGEASSYEQYF | TGCGCCAGCAGCCAGGGGGAGGCCAGCTCCTACGAGCAGTACTTC
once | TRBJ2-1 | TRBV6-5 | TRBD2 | CASSSLLTGRAAEQFF | TGTGCCAGCAGTTCCCTCCTCACCGGGAGGGCCGCTGAGCAGTTCTTC
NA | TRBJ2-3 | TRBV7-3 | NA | CASSLTGSGTQYF | TGTGCCAGCAGCTTAACGGGCAGCGGTACGCAGTATTTT
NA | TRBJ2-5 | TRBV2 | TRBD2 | CASRVTSGTQETQYF | TGTGCCAGCAGAGTGACTAGCGGGACCCAAGAGACCCAGTACTTC
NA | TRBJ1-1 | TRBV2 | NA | CASSEGGRGANSGFAEAFF | TGTGCCAGCAGTGAAGGGGGGAGGGGTGCCAATTCGGGTTTCGCTGAAGCTTTCTTT
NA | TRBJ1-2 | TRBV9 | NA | CASSPRERESPYGYTF | TGTGCCAGCAGCCCCCGAGAGAGGGAATCCCCCTATGGCTACACCTTC
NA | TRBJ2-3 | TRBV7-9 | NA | CATSPGGTLTDTQYF | TGTGCCACGTCCCCTGGCGGGACCCTCACAGATACGCAGTATTTT
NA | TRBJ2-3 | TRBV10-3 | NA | CATGAGASTDTQYF | TGTGCCACCGGGGCGGGGGCAAGCACAGATACGCAGTATTTT
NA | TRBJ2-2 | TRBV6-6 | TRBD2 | CASTSSGRSTGELFF | TGTGCCAGCACCTCCAGCGGGAGGAGTACCGGGGAGCTGTTTTTT
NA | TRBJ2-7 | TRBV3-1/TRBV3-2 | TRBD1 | CASSQNSGTGGSYEQYF | TGTGCCAGCAGCCAAAACTCCGGGACAGGGGGTTCCTACGAGCAGTACTTC
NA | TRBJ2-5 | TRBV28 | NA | CASSFPGGQETQYF | TGTGCCAGCAGTTTTCCAGGAGGGCAAGAGACCCAGTACTTC
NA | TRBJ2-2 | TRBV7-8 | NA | CASSLAGRHLTITNTGELFF | TGTGCCAGCAGCTTAGCGGGGAGACACCTGACGATTACGAACACCGGGGAGCTGTTTTTT
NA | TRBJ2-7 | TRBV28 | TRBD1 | CASSLGHTGGWTYEQYF | TGTGCCAGCAGTTTAGGCCACACAGGGGGCTGGACCTACGAGCAGTACTTC
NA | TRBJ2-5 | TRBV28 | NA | CASSLSGTQYF | TGTGCCAGCAGTTTATCAGGGACCCAGTACTTC
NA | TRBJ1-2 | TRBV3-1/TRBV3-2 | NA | CASSQDWGPYTF | TGTGCCAGCAGCCAAGATTGGGGCCCCTACACCTTC
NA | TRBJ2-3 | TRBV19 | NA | CASSQRGASVSTDTQYF | TGTGCCAGTAGTCAGCGCGGGGCTAGCGTAAGCACAGATACGCAGTATTTT
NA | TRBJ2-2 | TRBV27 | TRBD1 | CASRLQGGTGELFF | TGTGCCAGCAGACTACAGGGGGGTACCGGGGAGCTGTTTTTT
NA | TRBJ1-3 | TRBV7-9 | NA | CASSLPPGPASGNTIYF | TGTGCCAGCAGCCTCCCGCCAGGGCCCGCATCTGGAAACACCATATATTTT
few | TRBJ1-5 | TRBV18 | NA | CASSPEVVGYSNQPQHF | TGTGCCAGCTCACCAGAGGTAGTAGGTTATAGCAATCAGCCCCAGCATTTT
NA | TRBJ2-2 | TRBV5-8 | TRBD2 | CASSRTSGSSLTGELFF | TGTGCCAGCAGCCGGACTAGCGGGAGTTCCTTGACCGGGGAGCTGTTTTTT
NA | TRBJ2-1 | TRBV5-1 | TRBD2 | CASSPAGLAEHNEQFF | TGCGCCAGCAGCCCCGCCGGGCTAGCGGAGCACAATGAGCAGTTCTTC
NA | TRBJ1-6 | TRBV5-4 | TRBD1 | CASSLFSGVQGRSPLHF | TGTGCCAGCAGCTTGTTTTCGGGGGTACAGGGGAGATCACCCCTCCACTTT
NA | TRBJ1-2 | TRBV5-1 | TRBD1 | CASSLATGDGYTF | TGCGCCAGCAGCCTAGCCACAGGGGATGGCTACACCTTC
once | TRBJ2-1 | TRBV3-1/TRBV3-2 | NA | CASSRTGSAYNEQFF | TGTGCCAGCAGCCGGACGGGAAGCGCCTACAATGAGCAGTTCTTC
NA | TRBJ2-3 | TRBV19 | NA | CASSPRGLGTDTQYF | TGTGCCAGTAGTCCTAGGGGTTTGGGCACAGATACGCAGTATTTT
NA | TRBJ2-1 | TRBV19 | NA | CASSIWGGTSNEQFF | TGTGCCAGTAGTATTTGGGGGGGCACCTCCAATGAGCAGTTCTTC
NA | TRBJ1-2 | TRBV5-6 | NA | CASSLRSQGPGYTF | TGTGCCAGCAGCTTGCGGTCGCAGGGTCCTGGCTACACCTTC
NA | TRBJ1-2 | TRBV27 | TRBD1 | CASRLTGVGYGYTF | TGTGCCAGCAGGTTGACAGGGGTTGGGTATGGCTACACCTTC
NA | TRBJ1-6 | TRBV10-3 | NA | CAISEFTGGSPLHF | TGTGCCATCAGTGAGTTCACGGGCGGGTCACCCCTCCACTTT
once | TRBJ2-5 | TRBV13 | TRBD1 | CASRRDRQETQYF | TGTGCCAGCAGACGGGACAGACAAGAGACCCAGTACTTC
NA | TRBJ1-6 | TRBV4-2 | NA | CASSQDVLERSPLHF | TGTGCCAGCAGCCAAGACGTATTAGAGCGATCACCCCTCCACTTT
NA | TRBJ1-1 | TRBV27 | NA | CASSAFTENTEAFF | TGTGCCAGCAGTGCCTTTACAGAGAACACTGAAGCTTTCTTT
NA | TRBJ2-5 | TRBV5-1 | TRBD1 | CASSPGTGGYQETQYF | TGCGCCAGCAGCCCCGGGACAGGGGGTTACCAAGAGACCCAGTACTTC
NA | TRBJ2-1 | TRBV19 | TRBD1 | CASSTGQGWVEQFF | TGTGCCAGTAGTACCGGACAGGGGTGGGTTGAGCAGTTCTTC
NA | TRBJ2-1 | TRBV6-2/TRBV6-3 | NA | CASSYPTTGLTSLDEQFF | TGTGCCAGCAGTTACCCAACGACAGGACTTACGAGCCTCGATGAGCAGTTCTTC
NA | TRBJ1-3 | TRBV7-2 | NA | CASSLLQGNTIYF | TGTGCCAGCAGCTTACTACAGGGAAACACCATATATTTT
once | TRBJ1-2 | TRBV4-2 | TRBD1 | CASSQEGQYYGYTF | TGTGCCAGCAGCCAGGAGGGACAGTACTATGGCTACACCTTC
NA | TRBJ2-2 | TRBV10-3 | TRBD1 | CAISDPGQVNTGELFF | TGTGCCATCAGTGACCCAGGACAGGTTAACACCGGGGAGCTGTTTTTT
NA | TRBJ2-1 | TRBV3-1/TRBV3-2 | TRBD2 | CASSRTSGGTRNEQFF | TGTGCCAGCAGCCGGACTAGCGGGGGGACAAGAAATGAGCAGTTCTTC
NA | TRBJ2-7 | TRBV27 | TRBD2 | CASSFQGTSGRAIEQYF | TGTGCCAGCAGTTTCCAGGGGACGAGCGGGAGGGCCATCGAGCAGTACTTC
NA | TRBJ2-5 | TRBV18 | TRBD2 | CASSPPSGKETQYF | TGTGCCAGCTCACCCCCTAGCGGGAAGGAGACCCAGTACTTC
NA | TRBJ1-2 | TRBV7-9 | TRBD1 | CASRYRDRDSEGYTF | TGTGCCAGCAGATACCGGGACAGGGATTCGGAGGGCTACACCTTC
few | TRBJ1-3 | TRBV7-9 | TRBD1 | CASSLHRGQDPNTIYF | TGTGCCAGCAGCCTTCACAGGGGCCAGGATCCGAACACCATATATTTT
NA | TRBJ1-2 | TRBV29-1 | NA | CSVEDRASGNYGYTF | TGCAGCGTTGAAGACAGGGCTAGTGGTAACTATGGCTACACCTTC
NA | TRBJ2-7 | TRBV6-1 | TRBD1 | CASSEVWTGYEQYF | TGTGCCAGCAGTGAAGTATGGACAGGGTACGAGCAGTACTTC
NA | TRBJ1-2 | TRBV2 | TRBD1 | CASTAGQGGYGYTF | TGTGCCAGCACCGCTGGACAGGGTGGCTATGGCTACACCTTC
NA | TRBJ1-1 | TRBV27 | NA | CASSPGRGTEAFF | TGTGCCAGCAGTCCTGGCAGGGGTACTGAAGCTTTCTTT
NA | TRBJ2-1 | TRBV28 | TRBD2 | CASTKGTSGSNEQFF | TGTGCCAGCACCAAGGGAACTAGCGGGAGCAATGAGCAGTTCTTC
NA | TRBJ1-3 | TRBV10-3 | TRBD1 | CAIRGQGSGNTIYF | TGTGCCATCAGGGGACAGGGTTCTGGAAACACCATATATTTT
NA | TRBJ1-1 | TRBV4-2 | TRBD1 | CASSLQGAGDTEAFF | TGTGCCAGCAGCCTGCAGGGGGCAGGGGACACTGAAGCTTTCTTT